What follows are 30 T cell receptor beta chains derived from one specimen sequenced in a study of cytomegalovirus exposure and HLA in healthy donors. Libraries were prepared by immunoSEQ multiplex PCR; TCRdb keeps only in-frame clonotypes and omits some of them. The table shows 130,000 to 150,000 clones, with about 91% occurring only once. Specimen: PBMCs. The source is a woman aged 18-29 years in good health and CMV-seropositive.

The CDR3 coding sequence is TGTGCCAGCAGCCCGGGGACAGACTATGGCTACACCTTC. Encoded protein: CASSPGTDYGYTF. The gene calls are TRBV7-9 and TRBJ1-2; the match to TRBD1 covers 7 bases. J lost 3 bases, V lost 5 bases, and 3 bases had no gene match. Germline V CDR1 and CDR2: SEHNR, FQNEAQ (reference sequence). This CDR3 is 13 amino acids long.

The gene calls are TRBV6-5 and TRBJ2-7; TRBD2 might be the D (5 bases). This CDR3 has 14 residues. Trimming took off 7 bases at V and 3 bases at J, with 16 bases between the two ends. Germline CDR1 is MNHEY and CDR2 is SVGAGI. CDR3 sequence reads: CASNAPGRYYEQYF. The CDR3 DNA reads as TGTGCCAGCAACGCTCCGGGAAGGTACTACGAGCAGTACTTC.

The chain joins TRBV10-3 to TRBJ1-2, with D perhaps matching TRBD1 (6 bases). Germline V lookup: CDR1 ENHRY, CDR2 SYGVKD. The germline V and J ends were trimmed by 6 bases and 3 bases, with 20 bases remaining between them. The CDR3 sequence is 16 residues long. The CDR3 is CAIRDTGNPLDYGYTF. The CDR3 nucleotides are TGTGCCATCAGAGACACAGGGAACCCCCTCGACTATGGCTACACCTTC.

V usage is TRBV4-3 and J usage is TRBJ2-6; D gene uncertain. Germline CDR1 reads LGHNA; CDR2 reads YSLEER. This CDR3 has 17 residues. V shed 2 bases and J shed 0 bases, with 11 bases lying between them. This CDR3 reads CASSQSSPISGANVLTF. The CDR3 DNA sequence: TGCGCCAGCAGCCAATCGAGTCCGATCTCTGGGGCCAACGTCCTGACTTTC.

The V and J genes are TRBV18 and TRBJ2-6; the match to TRBD1 covers 10 bases. The CDR3 extends over 18 amino acids. CDR1 KGHSH and CDR2 LQKENI come from the germline V gene. J was trimmed by 0 bases and V by 4 bases; bases with no gene match: 6. CDR3 residues: CASSLVTGGVSGANVLTF. Here the CDR3 DNA reads TGTGCCAGCTCACTTGTGACAGGGGGCGTCTCTGGGGCCAACGTCCTGACTTTC.

The chain couples TRBV28 to TRBJ2-1, with D tentatively TRBD2 (5 bases). V lost 6 bases and J 3 bases, leaving 18 bases between the germline ends. The germline CDR1 and CDR2 sequences are MDHEN and SYDVKM. CDR3 size: 16 residues. The CDR3 loop reads CASRISATGDYNEQFF. The CDR3 region has the DNA TGTGCCAGCAGAATTAGCGCAACCGGCGACTACAATGAGCAGTTCTTC.

The J gene is TRBJ1-5, the V gene TRBV28; 7 positions match TRBD1. V lost 4 bases and J lost 7; bases outside the gene matches: 10. The length of the CDR3 is 15 residues. The germline V gene encodes CDR1 MDHEN and CDR2 SYDVKM. Here the CDR3 reads CASSSYTGAGQPQHF. The CDR3 DNA sequence: TGTGCCAGCAGTTCATATACAGGGGCTGGACAGCCCCAGCATTTT.

The gene calls are TRBV7-8 and TRBJ2-7, with D possibly being TRBD2 (6 bases). Trimming left V 1 base short and J 2 bases short, with 12 bases between. The CDR3 sequence is 15 residues long. CDR1 is SGHVS, CDR2 FQNEAQ, per germline. The CDR3 region has the DNA TGTGCCAGCAGCTTAGGGGCTAGCGTCACCTACGAGCAGTACTTC. Translating it yields CASSLGASVTYEQYF.

V and J are TRBV30 and TRBJ2-7; 9 bases are a match to TRBD1. The V gene end was trimmed by 0 bases and the J gene end by 5 bases; junction bases not matched to a gene: 5. The CDR3 is made up of 14 amino acids. The germline CDR1 and CDR2 sequences are GTSNPN and SVGIG (reference sequence). The DNA of the CDR3 is TGTGCCTGGAGTGTCACAGGGGGCATCAACGAGCAGTACTTC. Its protein product is CAWSVTGGINEQYF.

The V and J genes are TRBV7-9 and TRBJ1-1, with D possibly being TRBD1 (6 bases). V was cut by 3 bases and J by 3 bases, with 17 bases left in between. The germline gives CDR1 SEHNR, CDR2 FQNEAQ (reference sequence). This CDR3 contains 16 residues. The CDR3 region is CASSFPGGLGDTEAFF. CDR3 bases: TGTGCCAGCAGCTTCCCGGGGGGCCTAGGCGACACTGAAGCTTTCTTT.

This clone is a singleton in its sample. V and J are TRBV4-2 and TRBJ1-3; D possibly corresponds to TRBD1 (6 bases). The germline V gene encodes CDR1 LGHNA and CDR2 YNFKEQ. The CDR3 covers 16 residues. V gave up 0 bases and J gave up 7 bases, with 16 bases separating them. Here the CDR3 DNA reads TGTGCCAGCAGCCAAGAGGTTATAACAGGGATTAACACCATATATTTT. It codes for CASSQEVITGINTIYF.

This chain links TRBV6-5 with TRBJ1-2; no firm D call. The germline V gene has CDR1 MNHEY and CDR2 SVGAGI. V lost 1 base, J lost 0 bases, and 9 bases lay in between. CDR3 length: 15 amino acids. Written as DNA, the CDR3 is TGTGCCAGCAGTTACTTGTCGGTATCTAACTATGGCTACACCTTC. Translated, it gives CASSYLSVSNYGYTF.

This clone appeared a few times. V usage is TRBV2 and J usage is TRBJ1-2; 8 nucleotides agree with TRBD1. V was pared by 9 bases and J by 2 bases, with 11 bases of the junction left unmatched. CDR1 SNHLY and CDR2 FYNNEI come from the germline V gene. This CDR3 is built from 15 residues. The CDR3 DNA is TGTGCCAGGCGGGCAGAGACAGGGGCGAACTATGGCTACACCTTC. Translated: CARRAETGANYGYTF.

J is TRBJ1-3 and V is TRBV19, with 7 nucleotides matching TRBD1. Trimming took 8 bases from V and 2 from J; bases not matched to a gene: 3. This CDR3 has 13 residues. Germline-derived CDR1 and CDR2 are LNHDA and SQIVND (reference sequence). CDR3 in DNA: TGTGCCAGTCAACAGGGGCCTGGAAACACCATATATTTT. Translated, it gives CASQQGPGNTIYF. Full variable domain (outside the CDR3, taken from reference TRBV19 and TRBJ1-3): DGGITQSPKYLFRKEGQNVTLSCEQNLNHDAMYWYRQDPGQGLRLIYYSQIVNDFQKGDIAEGYSVSREKKESFPLTVTSAQKNPTAFYLCASQQGPGNTIYFGEGSWLTVV.

This rearrangement joins TRBV6-5 to TRBJ2-2; 10 nucleotides line up with TRBD1. Germline V gene lookup returns CDR1 MNHEY and CDR2 SVGAGI. This CDR3 contains 13 residues. Germline trimming cut 8 bases from V and 5 bases from J; bases unmatched to any gene: 2. CDR3 in amino acids: CASGDRGTGELFF. CDR3 coding DNA: TGTGCCAGCGGGGACAGGGGTACCGGGGAGCTGTTTTTT.

The chain uses TRBV11-2 and TRBJ1-4; D unresolved. There are 12 residues in the CDR3. Germline CDR1 and CDR2: SGHAT and FQNNGV. Between the trimmed V and J ends, which lost 6 bases and 7 bases, there was a span of 9 bases. CDR3 DNA: TGTGCCAGCAGACCACCCGGTGAAAAACTGTTTTTT. Its translation is CASRPPGEKLFF.

The chain uses TRBV7-9 and TRBJ1-1; possibly TRBD1 for D (5 bases). The CDR3 covers 15 residues. Trimming took off 5 bases at V and 0 bases at J, with 13 bases between the two ends. Germline CDR1 reads SEHNR; CDR2 reads FQNEAQ (reference sequence). CDR3 amino acids: CASSRKQALNTEAFF. Written as DNA, the CDR3 is TGTGCCAGCAGCCGAAAACAGGCGTTGAACACTGAAGCTTTCTTT.

This clone appeared a single time. The V gene is TRBV19, the J gene TRBJ2-5, with 12 bases identical to TRBD2. The CDR3 is 15 amino acids. Trimming took 4 bases from V and 5 from J; bases not matched to a gene: 5. Germline CDR1 LNHDA, CDR2 SQIVND (reference sequence). In nucleotides, the CDR3 is TGTGCCAGTAGTAGACTAGCGGGAGCCTGGGAGACCCAGTACTTC. Protein: CASSRLAGAWETQYF.

This clone was found a few times. V gene TRBV29-1 combines with J gene TRBJ2-1; D perhaps matches TRBD2 (6 bases). The V and J ends lost 2 bases and 1 base respectively, with 12 bases between them. Germline V gene sequence: CDR1 SQVTM, CDR2 ANQGSEA. The CDR3 extends over 15 amino acids. In nucleotides, the CDR3 is TGCAGCGTTGAACCGGGGGAGACTTCCTACAATGAGCAGTTCTTC. Its protein is CSVEPGETSYNEQFF.

This clone was observed a few times. The chain couples TRBV4-1 to TRBJ1-5, with TRBD1 identical over 8 bases. The V segment lost 2 bases and the J segment 3 bases; nucleotides outside the gene matches: 6. This CDR3 spans 16 amino acids. Germline loops: CDR1 MGHRA, CDR2 YSYEKL. CDR3: CASSQTGGAFNQPQHF. CDR3 bases: TGCGCCAGCAGCCAAACAGGGGGGGCGTTCAATCAGCCCCAGCATTTT.

This clone was recorded a few times. The chain is built from TRBV28 and TRBJ2-7; 7 positions match TRBD2. This CDR3 has 17 residues. Germline values: CDR1 MDHEN, CDR2 SYDVKM. V shed 4 bases and J 1 base; nucleotides not matched to a gene: 13. The CDR3 loop is CASSSPRTGGSSYEQYF. The CDR3 DNA sequence: TGTGCCAGCAGTTCCCCTCGGACGGGCGGGAGTTCCTACGAGCAGTACTTC.

The gene calls are TRBV18 and TRBJ2-3, with D perhaps TRBD1 (5 bases). The CDR3 is 13 amino acids. Germline CDR1 KGHSH, CDR2 LQKENI. Trimming removed 4 bases from V and 3 bases from J, with 8 bases in between. The CDR3, as DNA: TGTGCCAGCTCACTTCCAGGGACAGATACGCAGTATTTT. Protein product: CASSLPGTDTQYF.

This chain connects TRBV30 to TRBJ1-6; D is unresolved. Germline V gene sequence: CDR1 GTSNPN, CDR2 SVGIG (reference sequence). The CDR3 is 14 residues long. The ends were cut back, 2 bases at V and 1 base at J, with 6 bases in the middle. The CDR3 DNA reads as TGTGCCTGGAGTCTACAGTCCTATAATTCACCCCTCCACTTT. It encodes CAWSLQSYNSPLHF.

This clone has just a few counts. The V and J genes are TRBV11-2 and TRBJ1-3; D gene ambiguous. This CDR3 is 16 amino acids long. Germline CDR1 and CDR2: SGHAT and FQNNGV. V dropped 5 bases and J dropped 1 base, with 15 bases sitting between them. The CDR3 reads CASSLRGSRSGNTIYF. The CDR3 DNA is TGTGCCAGCAGCCTCCGAGGCTCGAGGTCTGGAAACACCATATATTTT.

The gene calls are TRBV28 and TRBJ2-2, with D unresolved. CDR1 is MDHEN and CDR2 is SYDVKM in the germline V gene. Trimming took 5 bases from V and 6 from J, leaving 13 bases between them. CDR3 length: 14 amino acids. The CDR3 protein is CASSPPLEAGELFF. CDR3 coding DNA: TGTGCCAGCAGTCCACCTCTAGAAGCCGGGGAGCTGTTTTTT.

The chain couples TRBV29-1 to TRBJ2-1; a possible D gene is TRBD2 (6 bases). The germline gives CDR1 SQVTM, CDR2 ANQGSEA. The CDR3 spans 14 residues. V dropped 4 bases and J dropped 2 bases, with 12 bases sitting between them. CDR3 sequence: CSVAGGSTYNEQFF. CDR3 nucleotide sequence: TGCAGCGTTGCTGGGGGGTCGACCTACAATGAGCAGTTCTTC.

The V gene is TRBV7-8, the J gene TRBJ2-1; 9 bases agree with TRBD2. Germline CDR1 SGHVS, CDR2 FQNEAQ. The CDR3 sequence is 17 residues long. The V gene end was trimmed by 1 base and the J gene end by 0 bases; junction bases not matched to a gene: 4. CDR3 coding DNA: TGTGCCAGCAGCTTAGGGACTAGCGTCCGCTCCTACAATGAGCAGTTCTTC. Translated, it gives CASSLGTSVRSYNEQFF.

The chain combines TRBV2 with TRBJ2-1; 9 bases are shared with TRBD1. Germline V gene data show CDR1 as SNHLY and CDR2 as FYNNEI. This CDR3 contains 14 residues. V lost 6 bases to trimming and J lost 7 bases; unmatched junction nucleotides: 7. Here the CDR3 DNA reads TGTGCCAGCAGCCGGGGACAGGGCTGGAATGAGCAGTTCTTC. It translates to CASSRGQGWNEQFF.

This clone has only one observation. The chain is built from TRBV15 and TRBJ2-2, with D tentatively TRBD2 (5 bases). V lost 7 bases and J 4 bases, leaving 13 bases between the germline ends. Germline CDR1 LNHNV, CDR2 YYDKDF (reference sequence). The CDR3 runs 14 residues. The CDR3: CATTPRRLTGELFF. The CDR3 region has the DNA TGTGCCACCACCCCCAGGAGGCTCACCGGGGAGCTGTTTTTT.

This clone appeared a single time. This chain uses TRBV7-8 with TRBJ2-5; no reliable D call. Per the germline V gene, CDR1 is SGHVS and CDR2 is FQNEAQ. Trimming cost V 0 bases and J 9 bases, with 17 bases left between them. CDR3 length: 15 amino acids. This CDR3 is CASSLAQGHRLAQYF. The CDR3 DNA sequence: TGTGCCAGCAGCTTAGCGCAAGGCCACCGGCTAGCCCAGTACTTC.